A selection of T cell receptor beta chains follows, all from one sample in a study of a mutant IDH1 vaccine in newly diagnosed glioma. The repertoire was sequenced with immunoSEQ multiplex PCR; TCRdb's copy has only in-frame clones and lacks some. The sample holds about 94,000 clones, about nine tenths seen once. These receptors have no identified antigens. Sequencing used PBMCs, obtained from a glioma patient whose treatment included an IDH1 peptide vaccine. These receptors came from a woman between 50 and 59 years old with glioma. Each CDR3 is given with its conserved first and last residue. A D gene is named only where the DNA matches it firmly. Clone sizes are given selectively: once, few, many, or a class where the clone is expanded.

abundance	v_gene	j_gene	d_gene	CDR3aa	CDR3nt
-	TRBV6-1	TRBJ1-5	-	CASSFTDSNQPQHF	TGTGCCAGCAGCTTTACAGATAGCAATCAGCCCCAGCATTTT
-	TRBV30	TRBJ1-1	-	CAWRNIGGNTEAFF	TGTGCCTGGAGGAACATCGGCGGAAACACTGAAGCTTTCTTT
-	TRBV4-1	TRBJ1-1	-	CASSQDGEGVDTEAFF	TGCGCCAGCAGCCAAGATGGAGAGGGGGTGGACACTGAAGCTTTCTTT
-	TRBV9	TRBJ1-4	TRBD1	CASSVADRAATNEKLFF	TGTGCCAGCAGCGTAGCTGACAGGGCTGCAACTAATGAAAAACTGTTTTTT
-	TRBV5-1	TRBJ2-2	TRBD2	CASSYSSGSGGTGELFF	TGCGCCAGCAGCTACTCTTCCGGTAGCGGGGGCACCGGGGAGCTGTTTTTT
-	TRBV19	TRBJ2-7	-	CASSITWASYEQYF	TGTGCCAGTAGTATCACGTGGGCTTCCTACGAGCAGTACTTC
few	TRBV19	TRBJ1-3	-	CASSSGHQVGNTIYF	TGTGCCAGTAGCTCGGGACATCAGGTTGGAAACACCATATATTTT
-	TRBV7-9	TRBJ2-3	-	CASSFAGTATDTQYF	TGTGCCAGCAGCTTCGCCGGGACCGCCACAGATACGCAGTATTTT
-	TRBV9	TRBJ1-2	-	CASSGGLFNYGYTF	TGTGCCAGCAGCGGGGGACTTTTTAACTATGGCTACACCTTC
-	TRBV7-8	TRBJ2-2	-	CASSFDPGWPGELFF	TGTGCCAGCAGCTTTGACCCGGGTTGGCCCGGGGAGCTGTTTTTT
-	TRBV7-3	TRBJ1-5	-	CASSLISTGNQPQHF	TGTGCCAGCAGCTTAATCTCAACAGGGAATCAGCCCCAGCATTTT
once	TRBV5-5	TRBJ2-7	-	CASSLTGTSYEQYF	TGTGCCAGCAGCTTGACAGGGACCTCCTACGAGCAGTACTTC
-	TRBV18	TRBJ1-6	-	CASSDREVHNSPLHF	TGTGCCAGCTCCGACCGGGAGGTCCATAATTCACCCCTCCACTTT
-	TRBV28	TRBJ1-5	-	CASTQKYGLKAQEGASNQPQHF	TGTGCCAGCACTCAAAAGTACGGTTTAAAGGCTCAGGAAGGGGCGAGCAATCAGCCCCAGCATTTT
-	TRBV2	TRBJ2-4	-	CASSPGSWNIQYF	TGTGCCAGCAGTCCAGGGTCTTGGAACATTCAGTACTTC
-	TRBV1	TRBJ2-7	-	CTSSRGPKAYEQYF	TGCACCAGCAGCCGGGGACCGAAAGCCTACGAGCAGTACTTC
-	TRBV2	TRBJ2-7	TRBD1	CASSTGTGFYEQYF	TGTGCCAGCAGCACCGGGACAGGGTTCTACGAGCAGTACTTC